The 17 T cell receptor beta chains presented below share a single source sample, sequenced in a study of patients and donors after allogeneic stem cell transplantation. One entry per CDR3 protein results from TCRdb running MiXCR on the RT-PCR reads. Here the sample spans under 200,000 distinct CDR3 sequences, 24% being singletons. Sequencing was done on a sample of blood, either unsorted or a sorted T cell fraction (not recorded which). The receptors were sampled from a human donor who was either an allogeneic HSCT recipient or a stem cell or donor lymphocyte infusion donor (not recorded which). It is not recorded whose cells these are; they may come from a transplant donor.

The gene calls are TRBV5-1 and TRBJ2-5; no definite D call. Germline V gene data show CDR1 as SGHRS and CDR2 as YFSETQ. The length of the CDR3 is 17 residues. V lost 4 bases and J lost 0, with 19 bases in between. The CDR3 DNA sequence: TGCGCCAGCAGCCCGCCCCACAGACCTCGGCACCAAGAGACCCAGTACTTC. Residues: CASSPPHRPRHQETQYF.

V is TRBV19 and J is TRBJ1-5, with a weak D call TRBD1 (5 bases). Germline assignment: CDR1 LNHDA and CDR2 SQIVND (reference sequence). This CDR3 has 15 residues. Trimming took off 3 bases at V and 2 bases at J, with 11 bases between the two ends. CDR3 sequence reads: CASSISQGGNQPQHF. The CDR3 DNA is TGTGCCAGTAGTATTAGCCAGGGAGGCAATCAGCCCCAGCATTTT.

The rearrangement links TRBV29-1 to TRBJ1-1; tentatively, D is TRBD1 (6 bases). Germline V gives CDR1 SQVTM, CDR2 ANQGSEA. V was cut by 7 bases and J by 5 bases, with 14 bases left in between. This CDR3 has 12 amino acids. The CDR3 DNA follows: TGCAGCGCCCTAGGGGGGCGAACTGAAGCTTTCTTT. It translates to CSALGGRTEAFF.

The rearrangement links TRBV15 to TRBJ2-3; 8 nucleotides line up with TRBD2. V shed 5 bases, J shed 0 bases, and the junction held 7 bases outside the gene matches. The V gene's germline CDR1 is LNHNV and CDR2 YYDKDF (reference sequence). The CDR3 is made up of 16 amino acids. The CDR3 protein is CATSDPSGLSTDTQYF. DNA for the CDR3: TGTGCCACCAGCGACCCTAGCGGGCTTAGCACAGATACGCAGTATTTT.

The chain is built from TRBV6-5 and TRBJ1-3; unclear D gene. CDR1 is MNHEY and CDR2 is SVGAGI in the germline V gene. This CDR3 is 15 amino acids long. Trimming removed 2 bases at V and 2 bases at J, with 10 bases between. CDR3 DNA sequence: TGTGCCAGCAGTTACGGTTTGACCGCTGGAAACACCATATATTTT. It is translated as CASSYGLTAGNTIYF.

This chain links TRBV12-3 or TRBV12-4 with TRBJ1-4; possible D gene TRBD1, 6 bases. Trimming removed 5 bases at V and 8 bases at J, with 21 bases between. CDR3 length: 16 amino acids. In DNA form, the CDR3 reads TGTGCCAGCAGTACAGAATTCCGGGACACGCGGGAAAAACTGTTTTTT. Its protein product is CASSTEFRDTREKLFF.

This chain connects TRBV4-1 to TRBJ1-4; a possible D gene is TRBD1 (6 bases). Trimming stripped 4 bases from V and 5 bases from J, with 11 bases between. CDR3 length: 14 residues. Germline CDR1 and CDR2: MGHRA and YSYEKL. The CDR3 is CASSRGQWNEKLFF. The CDR3 nucleotides read TGCGCCAGCAGCCGAGGACAGTGGAATGAAAAACTGTTTTTT.

The chain joins TRBV3-1 to TRBJ2-7; 10 nucleotides align to TRBD2. Trimming at V came to 2 bases and at J to 5 bases, leaving 9 bases not matched to a gene. Germline assignment: CDR1 LGHDT and CDR2 YNNKEL (reference sequence). The CDR3 covers 16 residues. CDR3 sequence: CASSQHRLAGVDEQYF. The CDR3 nucleotides are TGTGCCAGCAGCCAACATCGCCTAGCGGGAGTCGACGAGCAGTACTTC.

This clonotype appeared a few times. The chain carries TRBV20-1 and TRBJ2-1, with D unresolved. V lost 6 bases and J lost 6, with 6 bases in between. Germline CDR1 DFQATT, CDR2 SNEGSKA (reference sequence). CDR3 length: 10 amino acids. The DNA of the CDR3 is TGCAGTGCAGGCCGCAATGAGCAGTTCTTC. It codes for CSAGRNEQFF.

The genes are TRBV5-6 and TRBJ2-5; TRBD1 is a possible D gene (6 bases). The CDR3 runs to 14 residues. With 2 bases removed from V and 4 bases from J, the gap between germline ends came to 12 bases. Germline V gives CDR1 SGHDT, CDR2 YYEEEE. DNA of the CDR3: TGTGCCAGCAGCTTTTCAGGGGCGAGAGAGACCCAGTACTTC. It codes for CASSFSGARETQYF.

This clonotype was picked up a small number of times. V usage is TRBV5-1 and J usage is TRBJ2-5; 11 bases agree with TRBD2. Germline V lookup: CDR1 SGHRS, CDR2 YFSETQ. V was clipped by 3 bases and J by 5 bases; unmatched bases: 9. The CDR3 has 16 residues. The CDR3 nucleotides are TGCGCCAGCAGCTCGACTAGCGGGGCGCTTGTGGAGACCCAGTACTTC. It specifies CASSSTSGALVETQYF.

This clonotype was detected only a few times. The chain links TRBV6-5 to TRBJ1-1; D unclear. Trimming cost V 2 bases and J 11 bases, with 15 bases left between them. Germline V gene lookup returns CDR1 MNHEY and CDR2 SVGAGI. There are 13 residues in the CDR3. The CDR3 region has the DNA TGTGCCAGCAGTTACCGACCCCTGGATAACGCTTTCTTT. Encoded protein: CASSYRPLDNAFF.

The J gene is TRBJ1-1, the V gene TRBV7-3; possibly TRBD1 for D (5 bases). The V end was cut by 0 bases, the J end by 3 bases, with 11 bases between. CDR1 is SGHTA and CDR2 is FQGTGA in the germline V gene. This CDR3 region has 15 residues. The CDR3 DNA sequence: TGTGCCAGCAGCTTAACAGGTCAGGGTTACACTGAAGCTTTCTTT. This gives the protein CASSLTGQGYTEAFF.

This chain links TRBV7-9 with TRBJ2-2; D is ambiguous. Per germline, CDR1 SEHNR and CDR2 FQNEAQ (reference sequence). This CDR3 spans 13 amino acids. V lost 2 bases and J lost 3, with 4 bases in between. CDR3 sequence (DNA): TGTGCCAGCAGCTTACTAGACACCGGGGAGCTGTTTTTT. This encodes CASSLLDTGELFF.

The rearrangement uses TRBV6-6 and TRBJ1-1; D is undetermined. V was shortened by 7 bases and J by 6 bases, with 12 bases between the two germline ends. This CDR3 contains 12 residues. The V gene's germline CDR1 is MNHNY and CDR2 SVGAGI (reference sequence). This CDR3 reads CASILRRSEAFF. In DNA, the CDR3 is TGTGCCAGCATCCTAAGGAGGTCTGAAGCTTTCTTT.

The rearrangement uses TRBV4-3 and TRBJ2-1, with 14 bases matching TRBD2. The CDR3 is 16 amino acids. CDR1 is LGHNA and CDR2 is YSLEER in the germline V gene. The ends lost 3 bases at V and 7 bases at J; junction bases unmatched: 5. CDR3 in amino acids: CASSHGTSGRENEQFF. CDR3 sequence (DNA): TGCGCCAGCAGCCACGGGACTAGCGGGAGAGAGAATGAGCAGTTCTTC.

To note about this clonotype: A read error may account for a junction end that differs from germline. CDR3 amino acids: CASSLEGLSEIQYF. The CDR3, as DNA: TGTGCCAGCAGCCTCGAGGGACTCTCAGAGATCCAGTACTTC. The rearrangement uses TRBV4-2 and TRBJ2-5; a possible D gene is TRBD2 (6 bases). The CDR3 spans 14 residues. The germline gives CDR1 LGHNA, CDR2 YNFKEQ.